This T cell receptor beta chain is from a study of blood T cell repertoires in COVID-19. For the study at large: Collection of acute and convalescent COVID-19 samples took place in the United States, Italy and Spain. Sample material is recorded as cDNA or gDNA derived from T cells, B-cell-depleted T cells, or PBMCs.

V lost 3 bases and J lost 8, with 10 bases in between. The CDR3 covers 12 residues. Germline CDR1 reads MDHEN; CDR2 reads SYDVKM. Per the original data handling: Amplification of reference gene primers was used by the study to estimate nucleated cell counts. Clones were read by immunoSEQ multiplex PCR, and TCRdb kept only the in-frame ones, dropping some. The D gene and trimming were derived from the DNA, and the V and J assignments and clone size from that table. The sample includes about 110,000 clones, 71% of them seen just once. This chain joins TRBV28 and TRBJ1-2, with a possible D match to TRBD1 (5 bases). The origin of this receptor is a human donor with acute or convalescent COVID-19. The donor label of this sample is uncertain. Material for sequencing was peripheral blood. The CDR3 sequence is CASSLQGLGYTF. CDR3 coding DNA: TGTGCCAGCAGTTTGCAGGGCCTGGGCTACACCTTC.